This TCR beta chain appears in the sequencing data of a study of blood T cell repertoires in COVID-19. With 3 bases removed from V and 5 bases from J, the gap between germline ends came to 5 bases. The CDR3 consists of 12 residues. Germline-derived CDR1 and CDR2 are MNHNS and SASEGT. Assay used: immunoSEQ multiplex PCR; TCRdb lists only in-frame clones, some missing. The top ten clones hold about 18% of a sample with roughly 300,000 clones, more than 85% of them seen once. The chain links TRBV6-1 to TRBJ1-5, with D uncertain. Specimen: PBMCs or T cells enriched from blood (not recorded which). This clonotype was obtained from a woman in her thirties who had recovered from COVID-19. The CDR3 region has the DNA TGTGCCAGCAGTGACAGGCATCAGCCCCAGCATTTT. It encodes CASSDRHQPQHF.